This T cell receptor beta chain was sequenced in a study of OX40 agonist ivuxolimab in advanced cancers. In terms of the full investigation: Ivuxolimab, which targeted the costimulatory receptor OX40 (CD134), was an agonistic, fully human IgG2 monoclonal antibody. Partial responses occurred in three dose-escalation patients: two with cutaneous melanoma and one with hepatocellular carcinoma. In the dose-escalation cohort, approximately 83% of patients were male, and the mean age was approximately 60 years with a range of about 20 to 79. Prior anti-PD-1, anti-PD-L1 or anti-CTLA-4 therapy was permitted, and approximately 39% of dose-escalation patients had received checkpoint inhibitors. Of the 50 to 55 dose-escalation patients, hepatocellular carcinoma was present in around 20, melanoma in around 15, renal cell carcinoma in 9 and head and neck cancer in 9. Intravenous ivuxolimab was administered to patients every 2 weeks at six dose levels: 0.01, 0.1, 0.3, 1.5, 3 and 10 mg/kg. Peripheral TCRbeta sequencing aimed to test whether ivuxolimab altered TCR sequence diversity and caused clonal T-cell expansion. The paper describes the monotherapy dose-escalation part (N ≈ 50 patients) of the phase I trial of ivuxolimab. Overall study outcomes, separate from this receptor: After ivuxolimab, CD8+ T cells had more expanded clones than CD4+ T cells on average. Low levels of normalized T-cell clonal expansion were also seen in some patients who did not respond. In partial responders in the 0.1-3.0 mg/kg groups, normalized peripheral clonal expansion was found to be among the lowest, especially among CD8+ T cells. Which antigens the clonally expanded peripheral T cells were specific for was not determined. At doses from 0.1 to 3.0 mg/kg, clonal expansion was seen in both CD4+ and CD8+ blood T cells between baseline and week 6.

Patients with a history of autoimmune disease or receiving systemic immunosuppression were excluded from the trial. Peripheral blood for TCR sequencing was collected from all dose cohorts at baseline, on cycle 4 day 1, and on cycle 7 day 1. Samples were obtained from an open-label, multicenter, first-in-human phase I dose-escalation trial of ivuxolimab. Adults with locally advanced or metastatic melanoma, renal cell, hepatocellular, or head and neck squamous cell carcinoma were enrolled in the trial. Before TCR sequencing, CD4+ and CD8+ T cells were separately sorted from peripheral blood. A note on this clone: The clone's antigen remains unknown. No base quality values were provided; no much bigger clone lies one nucleotide off.

Genomic DNA was extracted from sorted cells for sequencing of the TCRbeta CDR3 region. The immunoSEQ Assay was used to sequence the TCRbeta CDR3 regions. As stored in TCRdb, this immuneACCESS dataset retains in-frame rearrangements with V and J assigned. A fraction of the clones does not appear; measured against another copy, unresolved V genes explain less than half of the discrepancy, and the remainder lacks a known reason. The sample has tens of thousands of clones on record, nearly 95% of them singletons. Roughly 25% of the sample belongs to the ten largest clones. From the germline V gene, CDR1 is LGHNA and CDR2 is YNFKEQ. At the junction V is shortened by 7 bases and J by 1 base; bases outside the gene matches: 13. The CDR3 runs 18 amino acids, cysteine and phenylalanine included. Only CDR3 DNA remains: 54 bases, in frame from the first base.

The chain links TRBV4-2 with TRBJ2-3, with 11 bases aligning to TRBD1. The source is an adult with an advanced solid tumor such as melanoma, head and neck, liver or kidney cancer. The sample here was CD4+ or CD8+ T cells sorted from blood, taken in a trial of the OX40 agonist ivuxolimab. The nucleotide sequence reads TGTGCCAGCACCCTAGGGGGGGGACAGGGGGTTCGCACAGATACGCAGTATTTT. The resulting protein is CASTLGGGQGVRTDTQYF.